This T cell receptor (beta chain) was documented in a study of cytomegalovirus exposure and HLA in healthy donors. Overall study results and limits: Testing in vitro showed a few CMV-associated chains specific for CMV antigens.

The CDR3 totals 13 residues. Between the trimmed V and J ends, which lost 7 bases and 11 bases, there was a span of 20 bases. CDR1 and CDR2 from the germline V gene are MNHEY and SVGAGI. Primers included in the PCR were 60 Vbeta and 13 Jbeta primers. The method was immunoSEQ multiplex PCR; TCRdb's version includes in-frame clones alone and lacks a portion of them. The sample consists of 70,000 or so clones, around 78% of them appearing once. Details on this clone: Its antigen remains unknown.

This chain uses TRBV6-5 with TRBJ1-1, with unresolved D. Sequencing was carried out using PBMCs. This receptor was identified in a young man in good health and CMV-seropositive. This CDR3 reads CASMTWLGSDAFF. The CDR3 DNA sequence: TGTGCCAGCATGACTTGGCTGGGGAGCGATGCTTTCTTT.